The rows below give T cell receptor beta chains drawn from one sample of a study of CD8 T cells in Susac syndrome. In TCRdb, the immunoSEQ multiplex PCR reads were re-called with MiXCR into one record per CDR3 protein. The sample has roughly 250,000 distinct CDR3 sequences, about 95% seen once; the top ten hold 0.1%. Sequenced input: CD4+ T cells from PBMCs. The receptors originated from a human donor with Susac syndrome. CDR3s leave out the opening cysteine and the closing phenylalanine or tryptophan. D genes are given only for firm matches.

d_gene,j_gene,v_gene,CDR3aa
TRBD1,TRBJ2-7,TRBV29-1,SVGQGRSEQY
NA,TRBJ1-1,TRBV20-1,SALRGQMNTEAF
TRBD2,TRBJ2-5,TRBV20-1,SARVASGSEAQETQY
TRBD2,TRBJ2-7,TRBV6-5,ASSYPKGGGFYEQY
TRBD1,TRBJ2-2,TRBV5-1,ASSTTGGRTGELF
TRBD1,TRBJ2-3,TRBV5-1,ASSLVGQGGSDTQY
TRBD1,TRBJ2-5,TRBV29-1,MGQQETQY
NA,TRBJ2-5,TRBV6-6,ASAIRRASRLETQY
NA,TRBJ2-5,TRBV20-1,SARVAQGEETQY
NA,TRBJ2-5,TRBV6-2/TRBV6-3,ATCRRYQETQY
NA,TRBJ1-2,TRBV3-1,ASSLTSRSRRRGYT
TRBD2,TRBJ2-1,TRBV3-1,ASSQRGRELGGEQF
NA,TRBJ2-5,TRBV30,AWRGNQETQY
TRBD1,TRBJ2-7,TRBV25-1,ASSGTGGASYEQY